The clone carrying this T cell receptor beta chain has more than one count but fewer than ten. Its target is not known. This entry comes from a study of blood T cells in healthy people across ages. Study conclusions and caveats: The recorded TCR beta diversity per million T cells decreased in a roughly linear manner with age. Long-lived donors exceeded aged donors in naive CD4+ cells and diversity. Without sorted subsets, naive and antigen-experienced compartments could not be conclusively compared.

The second PCR ran roughly 7 to 11 cycles with a sample-barcoded 5' primer and J-beta primers. Every cDNA was tagged by a template-switch adaptor with 12 random nucleotides. TCRdb recomputed calls from the 5' RACE reads with MiXCR, one row per CDR3 protein. This table has 1.5 million to 2 million distinct CDR3 sequences, less than 50% appearing once. Sequences were obtained from blood. This sequence was found in a woman aged 40 to 50 in good health.

CDR3 amino acids: CASSQGQQVNYGYTF. As DNA, the CDR3 is TGCGCCAGCAGCCAAGGACAACAGGTTAACTATGGCTACACCTTC. This chain joins TRBV4-1 and TRBJ1-2; a possible D gene is TRBD1 (5 bases). Germline loops: CDR1 MGHRA, CDR2 YSYEKL. The CDR3 runs to 15 residues. V shed 1 base and J shed 1 base, with 10 bases lying between them.